This TCR beta chain was profiled in a study of blood T cell repertoires in COVID-19. Sequencing used immunoSEQ multiplex PCR; TCRdb keeps in-frame clones, though not all of them. The sample contains approximately 41,000 clones, approximately 90% of which appear only once. This clone was recorded only once. Losses at the gene ends were 8 bases for V and 7 bases for J; bases not matched to a gene: 14. This CDR3 is 15 amino acids long. Germline lookup yields CDR1 SGHTA and CDR2 FQGNSA. Material for sequencing was peripheral blood. The sequence derives from a human donor in a cohort sampled during active COVID-19. V is TRBV7-2 and J is TRBJ2-1; the match to TRBD2 covers 7 bases. In nucleotides, the CDR3 is TGTGCCAGCCACCCTGGGGGGAGCGGGAAAAATGAGCAGTTCTTC. Protein product: CASHPGGSGKNEQFF.